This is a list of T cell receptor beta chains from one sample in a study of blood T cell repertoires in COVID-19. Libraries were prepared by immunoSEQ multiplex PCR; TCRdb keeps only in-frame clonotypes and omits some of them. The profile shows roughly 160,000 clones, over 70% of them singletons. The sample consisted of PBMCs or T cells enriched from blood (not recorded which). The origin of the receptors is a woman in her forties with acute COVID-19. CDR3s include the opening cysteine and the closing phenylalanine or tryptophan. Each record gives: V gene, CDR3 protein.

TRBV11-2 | CASSSLGRGLGYTEAFF
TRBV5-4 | CASSLTGTFYEQYF
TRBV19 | CASSMRGQETQYF
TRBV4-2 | CASSQDSQRDEKLFF
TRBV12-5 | CASGASGGPETQYF
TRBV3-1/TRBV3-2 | CASSHRDRQETQYF
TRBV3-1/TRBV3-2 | CASSQDLTFYTF
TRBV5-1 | CASSPTGPNYGYTF
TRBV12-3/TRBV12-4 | CASSLARQQPQHF
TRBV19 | CASSTTSGRNTQYF
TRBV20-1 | CSAGGRNTQYF
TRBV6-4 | CASSERSSGRADEQFF
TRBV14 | CASSQDTRGTIYF
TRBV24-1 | CATSGPSEQYF
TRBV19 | CASSIPQNTQYF
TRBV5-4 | CASSAGQDSGELFF
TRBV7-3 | CASSFQPSGRAGGEQFF
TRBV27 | CASSLSALAGTVWFF
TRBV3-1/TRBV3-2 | CASSQPVTGDTEAFF
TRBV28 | CASLTGGLAGADTQYF
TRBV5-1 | CASSSQLATGELFF
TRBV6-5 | CASSSPGQVNGEQFF
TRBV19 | CASSSGRPRTDTQYF
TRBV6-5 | CASSKDRREKAFF
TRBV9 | CASSPRVDRRYYGYTF
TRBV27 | CASSLTGDYTQYF
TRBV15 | CATSRDLGQLETQYF
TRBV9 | CASSVEPSGNTGELFF
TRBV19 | CASSWTTSGTGELFF
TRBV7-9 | CASSLEGRGTEAFF
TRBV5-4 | CASSRFSYNSPLHF
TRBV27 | CASSFEGRGIDTQYF
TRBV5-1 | CASSFQGGTDTQYF
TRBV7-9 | CASSLPTENTEAFF
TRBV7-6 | CASSPLANSEQFF
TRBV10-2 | CASSSQGRKEKLFF
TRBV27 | CASSFVASGRQDTQYF
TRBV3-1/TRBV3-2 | CASSQSGGEQYF
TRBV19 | CASSIWGQSTDTQYF
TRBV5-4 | CASSLGGTGDTGELFF
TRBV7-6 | CASSLEGDEQYF
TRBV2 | CASSESWALQETQYF